These 10 T cell receptor beta chains share one sample of origin, sequenced in a study of T cell responses to AZD1222 COVID-19 vaccine. Only in-frame clones appear in the TCRdb table, and some are missing; sequencing was by immunoSEQ multiplex PCR. This sample has over 100,000 clones, with 88% found just once. The source was peripheral blood, collected on day 0 of MenACWY control vaccination. These receptors all stem from an adult in good health.

This clone was picked up one time. The rearrangement links TRBV5-1 to TRBJ2-2; D is possibly TRBD2 (6 bases). Germline CDR1 SGHRS, CDR2 YFSETQ. This CDR3 is built from 13 residues. Trimming took 4 bases from V and 7 from J, leaving 11 bases between them. The CDR3: CASSARGGGELFF. CDR3 nucleotides: TGCGCCAGCAGCGCTAGGGGAGGCGGGGAGCTGTTTTTT. The full variable domain, in which reference TRBV5-1 and TRBJ2-2 provide the parts outside the CDR3, is KAGVTQTPRYLIKTRGQQVTLSCSPISGHRSVSWYQQTPGQGLQFLFEYFSETQRNKGNFPGRFSGRQFSNSRSEMNVSTLELGDSALYLCASSARGGGELFFGEGSRLTVL.

The chain has TRBV9 and TRBJ2-5, with 7 bases that match TRBD1. Germline V gene data show CDR1 as SGDLS and CDR2 as YYNGEE. The length of the CDR3 is 15 residues. With 4 bases clipped from V and 1 base from J, the junction kept 7 bases outside the gene matches. This chain's CDR3 is CASSPGTASQETQYF. CDR3 bases: TGTGCCAGCAGCCCCGGGACAGCGAGCCAAGAGACCCAGTACTTC.

The chain carries TRBV19 and TRBJ2-7; 11 bases match TRBD2. After removal of 3 bases from V and 4 bases from J, the junction contained 5 bases not matched to a gene. Germline V gene data show CDR1 as LNHDA and CDR2 as SQIVND (reference sequence). The CDR3 spans 15 residues. The CDR3 spells CASSMELAGAYEQYF. CDR3 sequence (DNA): TGTGCCAGTAGTATGGAACTAGCGGGAGCGTACGAGCAGTACTTC. The complete variable domain, with remaining parts taken from reference TRBV19 and TRBJ2-7, reads DGGITQSPKYLFRKEGQNVTLSCEQNLNHDAMYWYRQDPGQGLRLIYYSQIVNDFQKGDIAEGYSVSREKKESFPLTVTSAQKNPTAFYLCASSMELAGAYEQYFGPGTRLTVT.

The rearrangement links TRBV28 to TRBJ1-1; 8 bases line up with TRBD1. The germline gives CDR1 MDHEN, CDR2 SYDVKM. V dropped 3 bases and J dropped 4; count of bases not matched to a gene: 7. CDR3 size: 15 residues. The CDR3 nucleotides read TGTGCCAGCAGTTTCCCGGACAGGGCATTCACTGAAGCTTTCTTT. Its protein product is CASSFPDRAFTEAFF.

This rearrangement joins TRBV6-5 to TRBJ2-1; 11 bases are a match to TRBD1. V shed 4 bases, J shed 6 bases, and the junction held 5 bases outside the gene matches. Germline lookup yields CDR1 MNHEY and CDR2 SVGAGI. The CDR3 extends over 15 amino acids. CDR3 protein: CASSSAGQGGNEQFF. The CDR3 coding sequence is TGTGCCAGCAGTTCGGCGGGACAGGGGGGCAATGAGCAGTTCTTC.

The chain recombines TRBV14 with TRBJ2-7, with 7 bases lining up with TRBD1. V lost 0 bases to trimming and J lost 6 bases; unmatched junction nucleotides: 11. This CDR3 has 16 amino acids. Per germline, CDR1 SGHDN and CDR2 FVKESK. CDR3 residues: CASSQEVVRGLGEQYF. CDR3 DNA: TGTGCCAGCAGCCAAGAAGTGGTAAGGGGGCTGGGCGAGCAGTACTTC. The full variable domain, with the rest looked up from reference TRBV14 and TRBJ2-7, is EAGVTQFPSHSVIEKGQTVTLRCDPISGHDNLYWYRRVMGKEIKFLLHFVKESKQDESGMPNNRFLAERTGGTYSTLKVQPAELEDSGVYFCASSQEVVRGLGEQYFGPGTRLTVT.

J is TRBJ2-7 and V is TRBV4-3; 9 nucleotides line up with TRBD2. With V trimmed by 2 bases and J by 1 base, 3 bases remained unmatched. The CDR3 consists of 15 residues. CDR1 and CDR2 (germline): LGHNA, YSLEER. CDR3 sequence (DNA): TGCGCCAGCAGCCAAATGACTAGCGGATCCTACGAGCAGTACTTC. As protein: CASSQMTSGSYEQYF.

The genes are TRBV4-2 and TRBJ1-6; D might be TRBD1 (6 bases). The germline gives CDR1 LGHNA, CDR2 YNFKEQ. Deletions cut 0 bases from V and 8 bases from J, with 11 bases between. CDR3 size: 15 residues. The CDR3 sequence is CASSQEAGEYSPLHF. CDR3 in DNA: TGTGCCAGCAGCCAAGAGGCAGGGGAATATTCACCCCTCCACTTT.

The V and J genes are TRBV6-5 and TRBJ1-1; 7 nucleotides match TRBD1. The ends lost 7 bases at V and 1 base at J; junction bases unmatched: 6. CDR1 is MNHEY and CDR2 is SVGAGI in the germline V gene. The length of the CDR3 is 14 residues. The CDR3 DNA reads as TGTGCCAGCAACTTAAGACAGGGGAACACTGAAGCTTTCTTT. Translated: CASNLRQGNTEAFF.

This chain joins TRBV19 and TRBJ1-2; unclear D gene. Germline-derived CDR1 and CDR2 are LNHDA and SQIVND (reference sequence). This CDR3 has 16 residues. Deletions cut 3 bases from V and 4 bases from J, with 18 bases between. The CDR3 reads CASSIFQAGFGYGYTF. CDR3 DNA: TGTGCCAGTAGTATTTTCCAGGCCGGGTTTGGCTATGGCTACACCTTC.